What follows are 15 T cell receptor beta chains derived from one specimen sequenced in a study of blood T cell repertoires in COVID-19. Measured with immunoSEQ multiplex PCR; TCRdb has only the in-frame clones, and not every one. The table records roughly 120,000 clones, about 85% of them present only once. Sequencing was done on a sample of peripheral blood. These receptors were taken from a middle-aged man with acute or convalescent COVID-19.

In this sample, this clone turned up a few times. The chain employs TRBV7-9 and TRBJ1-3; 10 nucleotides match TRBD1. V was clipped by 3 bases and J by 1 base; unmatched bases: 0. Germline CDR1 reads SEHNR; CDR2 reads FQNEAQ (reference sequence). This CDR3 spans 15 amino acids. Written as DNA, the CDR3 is TGTGCCAGCAGCTTGGGACAGGGGTCTGGAAACACCATATATTTT. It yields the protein CASSLGQGSGNTIYF.

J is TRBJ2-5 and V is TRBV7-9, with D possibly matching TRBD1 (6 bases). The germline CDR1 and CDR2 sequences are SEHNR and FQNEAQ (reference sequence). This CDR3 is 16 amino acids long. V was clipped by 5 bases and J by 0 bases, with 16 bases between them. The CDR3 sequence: CASSPARTVYQETQYF. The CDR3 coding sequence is TGTGCCAGCAGCCCGGCACGGACAGTGTACCAAGAGACCCAGTACTTC.

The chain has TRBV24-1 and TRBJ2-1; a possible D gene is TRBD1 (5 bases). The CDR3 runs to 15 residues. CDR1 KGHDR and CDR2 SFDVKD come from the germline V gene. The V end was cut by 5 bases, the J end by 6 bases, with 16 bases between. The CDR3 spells CATSATDRLRNEQFF. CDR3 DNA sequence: TGTGCCACCAGTGCGACAGACCGCCTCCGCAATGAGCAGTTCTTC.

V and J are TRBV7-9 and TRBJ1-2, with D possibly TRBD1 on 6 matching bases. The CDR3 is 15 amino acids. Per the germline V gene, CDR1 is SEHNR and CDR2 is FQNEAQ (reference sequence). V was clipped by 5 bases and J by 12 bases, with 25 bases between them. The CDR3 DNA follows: TGTGCCAGCAGCGCTCCCGGACAGCCACTTGAGATACACACCTTC. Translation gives CASSAPGQPLEIHTF.

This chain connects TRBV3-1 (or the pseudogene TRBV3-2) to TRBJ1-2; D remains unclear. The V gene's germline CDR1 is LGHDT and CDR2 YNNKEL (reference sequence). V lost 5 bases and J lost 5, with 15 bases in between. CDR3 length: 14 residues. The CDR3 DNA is TGTGCCAGCAGCGAAGTATGGAGGGTGTATGGCTACACCTTC. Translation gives CASSEVWRVYGYTF.

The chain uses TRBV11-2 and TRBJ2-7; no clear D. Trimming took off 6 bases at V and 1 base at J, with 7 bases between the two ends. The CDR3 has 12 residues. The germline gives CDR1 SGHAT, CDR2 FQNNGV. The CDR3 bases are TGTGCCAGCAGACACCATTCCTACGAGCAGTACTTC. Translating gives CASRHHSYEQYF.

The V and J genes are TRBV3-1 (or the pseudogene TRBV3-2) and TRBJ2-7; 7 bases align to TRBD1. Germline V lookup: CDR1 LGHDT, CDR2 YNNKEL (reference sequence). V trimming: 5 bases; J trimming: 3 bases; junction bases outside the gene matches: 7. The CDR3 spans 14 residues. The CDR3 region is CASSAKDRYYEQYF. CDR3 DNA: TGTGCCAGCAGCGCTAAGGACAGGTACTACGAGCAGTACTTC.

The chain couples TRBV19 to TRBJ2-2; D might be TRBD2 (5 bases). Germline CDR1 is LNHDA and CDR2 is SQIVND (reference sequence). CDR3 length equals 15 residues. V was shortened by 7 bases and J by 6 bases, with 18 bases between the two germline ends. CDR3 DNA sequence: TGTGCCAGTACAGGTTGGTCTAGCCGGTCCGGGGAGCTGTTTTTT. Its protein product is CASTGWSSRSGELFF. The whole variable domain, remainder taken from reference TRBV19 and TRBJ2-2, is DGGITQSPKYLFRKEGQNVTLSCEQNLNHDAMYWYRQDPGQGLRLIYYSQIVNDFQKGDIAEGYSVSREKKESFPLTVTSAQKNPTAFYLCASTGWSSRSGELFFGEGSRLTVL.

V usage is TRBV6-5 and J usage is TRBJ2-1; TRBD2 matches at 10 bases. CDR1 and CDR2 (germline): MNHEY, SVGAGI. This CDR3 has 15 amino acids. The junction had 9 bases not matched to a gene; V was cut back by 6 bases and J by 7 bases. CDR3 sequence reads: CASSLSGGVGNEQFF. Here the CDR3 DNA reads TGTGCCAGCAGCCTAAGCGGGGGGGTTGGGAATGAGCAGTTCTTC.

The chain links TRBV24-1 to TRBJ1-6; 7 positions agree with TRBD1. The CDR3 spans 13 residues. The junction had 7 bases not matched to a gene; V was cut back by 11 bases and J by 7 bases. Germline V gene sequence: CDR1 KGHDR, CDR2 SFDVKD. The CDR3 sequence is CAKLQGRNSPLHF. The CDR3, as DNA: TGTGCCAAGCTACAGGGGAGGAATTCACCCCTCCACTTT.

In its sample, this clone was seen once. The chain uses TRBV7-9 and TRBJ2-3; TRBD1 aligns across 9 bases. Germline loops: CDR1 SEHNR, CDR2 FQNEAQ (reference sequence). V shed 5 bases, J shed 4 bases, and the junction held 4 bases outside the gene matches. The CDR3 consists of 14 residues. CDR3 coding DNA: TGTGCCAGCAGCCGGGACAGGGTCGCAGATACGCAGTATTTT. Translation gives CASSRDRVADTQYF.

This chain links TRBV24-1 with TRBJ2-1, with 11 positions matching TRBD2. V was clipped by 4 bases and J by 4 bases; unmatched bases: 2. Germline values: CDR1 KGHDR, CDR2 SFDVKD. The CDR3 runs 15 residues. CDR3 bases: TGTGCCACCAGTGACCGACTAGCGGGGTACAATGAGCAGTTCTTC. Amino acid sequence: CATSDRLAGYNEQFF.

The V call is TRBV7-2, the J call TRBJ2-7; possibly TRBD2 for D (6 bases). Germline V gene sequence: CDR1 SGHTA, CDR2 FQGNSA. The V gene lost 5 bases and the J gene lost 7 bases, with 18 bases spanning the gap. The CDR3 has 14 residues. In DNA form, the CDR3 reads TGTGCCAGCAGCCCCGGGACTGCCTTTGGGGAGCAGTACTTC. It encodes CASSPGTAFGEQYF.

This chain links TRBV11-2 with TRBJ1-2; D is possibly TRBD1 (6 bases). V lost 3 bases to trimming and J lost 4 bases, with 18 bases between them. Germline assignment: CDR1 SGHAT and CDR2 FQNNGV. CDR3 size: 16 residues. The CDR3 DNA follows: TGTGCCAGCAGCTTTATAGGGGGGGGAGGTGGCTATGGCTACACCTTC. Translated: CASSFIGGGGGYGYTF.

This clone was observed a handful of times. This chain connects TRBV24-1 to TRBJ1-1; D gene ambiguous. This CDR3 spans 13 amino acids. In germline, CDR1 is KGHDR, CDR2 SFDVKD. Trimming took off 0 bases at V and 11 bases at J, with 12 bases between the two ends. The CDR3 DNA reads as TGTGCCACCAGTGATTTGAAGACGAGCGGGGCTTTCTTT. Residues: CATSDLKTSGAFF.